The 12 T cell receptor beta chains in this list originate from one sample, sequenced in a study of vaccination effects on CD4 cells after COVID-19. Using immunoSEQ multiplex PCR, the repertoire was profiled, and TCRdb retains in-frame clones only, with some absent. The table lists around 44,000 clones, 76% of them singletons. For these TCRs, the target antigens are not known. Cultured cells yielded isolated CD4+ T cells after approximately nine days. The person was diagnosed with PCR-confirmed SARS-CoV-2 infection between March and December 2020. Each participant was administered two doses of either the BNT162b2 or the mRNA-1273 vaccine. The sequencing used CD4+ T cells from PBMCs cultured without peptide, collected after COVID-19 vaccination. All receptors come from a human donor who had a prior SARS-CoV-2 infection.

This chain connects TRBV5-5 to TRBJ2-7; maybe TRBD1 (7 bases). The length of the CDR3 is 16 residues. Trimming left V 4 bases short and J 2 bases short, with 19 bases between. Germline CDR1 reads SGHKS; CDR2 reads YYEKEE (reference sequence). Written as DNA, the CDR3 is TGTGCCAGCAGCGCCCCCCCTTCAGGGGGGCCCTACGAGCAGTACTTC. It specifies CASSAPPSGGPYEQYF.

This clone turned up a few times. The CDR3 protein is CASSPTGGHSPLHF. In DNA form, the CDR3 reads TGTGCCAGCAGCCCGACAGGGGGCCATTCACCCCTCCACTTT. The chain uses TRBV9 and TRBJ1-6; 10 bases are shared with TRBD1. The trim removed 4 bases at V and 8 bases at J, leaving 3 bases unmatched. The CDR3 extends over 14 amino acids. CDR1 SGDLS and CDR2 YYNGEE come from the germline V gene.

The chain links TRBV11-3 to TRBJ2-6; D possibly corresponds to TRBD2 (5 bases). Germline values: CDR1 SGHNT, CDR2 YENEEA. With 5 bases removed from V and 0 bases from J, the gap between germline ends came to 11 bases. CDR3 length equals 16 residues. For the CDR3, the DNA is TGTGCCAGCAGCCCCCGGGGAAACTCTGGGGCCAACGTCCTGACTTTC. Translation gives CASSPRGNSGANVLTF.

The chain is built from TRBV5-1 and TRBJ2-7; D is uncertain. Germline lookup yields CDR1 SGHRS and CDR2 YFSETQ. This CDR3 is built from 14 residues. The germline V and J ends were trimmed by 2 bases and 2 bases, with 11 bases remaining between them. This chain's CDR3 is CASSLQQDTYEQYF. The DNA for the CDR3 is TGCGCCAGCAGCTTACAACAAGACACCTACGAGCAGTACTTC.

V gene TRBV27 combines with J gene TRBJ2-3; possible D gene TRBD2, 5 bases. V was cut by 2 bases and J by 5 bases, with 14 bases left in between. This CDR3 has 15 amino acids. Germline V gene lookup returns CDR1 MNHEY and CDR2 SMNVEV (reference sequence). Here the CDR3 DNA reads TGTGCCAGCAGTTTAATGGACTCCGCCCTAGATACGCAGTATTTT. Translated: CASSLMDSALDTQYF.

This rearrangement joins TRBV15 to TRBJ2-5, with D possibly matching TRBD1 (5 bases). The germline CDR1 and CDR2 sequences are LNHNV and YYDKDF (reference sequence). The CDR3 length is 15 residues. With 3 bases removed from V and 7 bases from J, the gap between germline ends came to 18 bases. CDR3 in amino acids: CATSRSRTNHGTQYF. The CDR3 DNA reads TGTGCCACCAGCAGGTCGCGGACAAACCACGGGACCCAGTACTTC.

V usage is TRBV5-6 and J usage is TRBJ1-5; D ambiguous. The CDR3 is made up of 12 amino acids. Trimming pared 4 bases from V and 6 bases from J, leaving 8 bases between. Per germline, CDR1 SGHDT and CDR2 YYEEEE. This chain's CDR3 is CASSAVSQPQHF. As DNA, the CDR3 is TGTGCCAGCAGCGCGGTCTCTCAGCCCCAGCATTTT.

This chain connects TRBV7-5 to TRBJ2-7; no DNA check was done on the table's D call, TRBD2. TRBV7-5 is a pseudogene locus. There are 11 residues in the CDR3. The CDR3 nucleotides are TGTGCCAGAAGCTTAGTTGTGTGTCGGGATTTC. Protein product: CARSLVVCRDF.

By its share, this clone is medium-sized (0.01 to 0.1%). The chain combines TRBV6-5 with TRBJ2-7; TRBD2 aligns across 8 bases. CDR1 is MNHEY, CDR2 SVGAGI, per germline. With 4 bases clipped from V and 6 bases from J, the junction kept 5 bases outside the gene matches. The CDR3 loop spans 13 amino acids. CDR3 bases: TGTGCCAGCAGTTCAGCGGGGGTAGGCGAGCAGTACTTC. As protein: CASSSAGVGEQYF.

The sample holds a few counts of this clone. This chain links TRBV18 with TRBJ1-3; 7 nucleotides match TRBD1. The CDR3 totals 16 residues. Trimming at V came to 5 bases and at J to 2 bases, leaving 9 bases not matched to a gene. Germline CDR1 is KGHSH and CDR2 is LQKENI. As DNA, the CDR3 is TGTGCCAGCTCAACTAACCCAGGGGGTGCTGGAAACACCATATATTTT. Translation gives CASSTNPGGAGNTIYF.

The V and J genes are TRBV5-6 and TRBJ2-7; tentatively, D is TRBD2 (7 bases). Trimming took off 0 bases at V and 8 bases at J, with 21 bases between the two ends. CDR3 length: 16 amino acids. CDR1 is SGHDT and CDR2 is YYEEEE in the germline V gene. The CDR3: CASSLGGRAPGGKQYF. CDR3 DNA sequence: TGTGCCAGCAGCTTGGGAGGGAGGGCCCCCGGGGGCAAGCAGTACTTC. Based on the CDR3 plus reference TRBV5-6 and TRBJ2-7, the full variable domain is DAGVTQSPTHLIKTRGQQVTLRCSPKSGHDTVSWYQQALGQGPQFIFQYYEEEERQRGNFPDRFSGHQFPNYSSELNVNALLLGDSALYLCASSLGGRAPGGKQYFGPGTRLTVT.

V and J are TRBV7-2 and TRBJ2-7; 9 positions match TRBD2. The germline V gene encodes CDR1 SGHTA and CDR2 FQGNSA. The CDR3 covers 17 residues. Trimming at V came to 1 base and at J to 7 bases, leaving 14 bases not matched to a gene. The CDR3 reads CASSLVGGRAGGVEQYF. The DNA of the CDR3 is TGTGCCAGCAGCTTAGTAGGCGGGAGGGCCGGGGGAGTTGAGCAGTACTTC. Supplemented by reference TRBV7-2 and TRBJ2-7, the full variable domain reads GAGVSQSPSNKVTEKGKDVELRCDPISGHTALYWYRQSLGQGLEFLIYFQGNSAPDKSGLPSDRFSAERTGGSVSTLTIQRTQQEDSAVYLCASSLVGGRAGGVEQYFGPGTRLTVT.